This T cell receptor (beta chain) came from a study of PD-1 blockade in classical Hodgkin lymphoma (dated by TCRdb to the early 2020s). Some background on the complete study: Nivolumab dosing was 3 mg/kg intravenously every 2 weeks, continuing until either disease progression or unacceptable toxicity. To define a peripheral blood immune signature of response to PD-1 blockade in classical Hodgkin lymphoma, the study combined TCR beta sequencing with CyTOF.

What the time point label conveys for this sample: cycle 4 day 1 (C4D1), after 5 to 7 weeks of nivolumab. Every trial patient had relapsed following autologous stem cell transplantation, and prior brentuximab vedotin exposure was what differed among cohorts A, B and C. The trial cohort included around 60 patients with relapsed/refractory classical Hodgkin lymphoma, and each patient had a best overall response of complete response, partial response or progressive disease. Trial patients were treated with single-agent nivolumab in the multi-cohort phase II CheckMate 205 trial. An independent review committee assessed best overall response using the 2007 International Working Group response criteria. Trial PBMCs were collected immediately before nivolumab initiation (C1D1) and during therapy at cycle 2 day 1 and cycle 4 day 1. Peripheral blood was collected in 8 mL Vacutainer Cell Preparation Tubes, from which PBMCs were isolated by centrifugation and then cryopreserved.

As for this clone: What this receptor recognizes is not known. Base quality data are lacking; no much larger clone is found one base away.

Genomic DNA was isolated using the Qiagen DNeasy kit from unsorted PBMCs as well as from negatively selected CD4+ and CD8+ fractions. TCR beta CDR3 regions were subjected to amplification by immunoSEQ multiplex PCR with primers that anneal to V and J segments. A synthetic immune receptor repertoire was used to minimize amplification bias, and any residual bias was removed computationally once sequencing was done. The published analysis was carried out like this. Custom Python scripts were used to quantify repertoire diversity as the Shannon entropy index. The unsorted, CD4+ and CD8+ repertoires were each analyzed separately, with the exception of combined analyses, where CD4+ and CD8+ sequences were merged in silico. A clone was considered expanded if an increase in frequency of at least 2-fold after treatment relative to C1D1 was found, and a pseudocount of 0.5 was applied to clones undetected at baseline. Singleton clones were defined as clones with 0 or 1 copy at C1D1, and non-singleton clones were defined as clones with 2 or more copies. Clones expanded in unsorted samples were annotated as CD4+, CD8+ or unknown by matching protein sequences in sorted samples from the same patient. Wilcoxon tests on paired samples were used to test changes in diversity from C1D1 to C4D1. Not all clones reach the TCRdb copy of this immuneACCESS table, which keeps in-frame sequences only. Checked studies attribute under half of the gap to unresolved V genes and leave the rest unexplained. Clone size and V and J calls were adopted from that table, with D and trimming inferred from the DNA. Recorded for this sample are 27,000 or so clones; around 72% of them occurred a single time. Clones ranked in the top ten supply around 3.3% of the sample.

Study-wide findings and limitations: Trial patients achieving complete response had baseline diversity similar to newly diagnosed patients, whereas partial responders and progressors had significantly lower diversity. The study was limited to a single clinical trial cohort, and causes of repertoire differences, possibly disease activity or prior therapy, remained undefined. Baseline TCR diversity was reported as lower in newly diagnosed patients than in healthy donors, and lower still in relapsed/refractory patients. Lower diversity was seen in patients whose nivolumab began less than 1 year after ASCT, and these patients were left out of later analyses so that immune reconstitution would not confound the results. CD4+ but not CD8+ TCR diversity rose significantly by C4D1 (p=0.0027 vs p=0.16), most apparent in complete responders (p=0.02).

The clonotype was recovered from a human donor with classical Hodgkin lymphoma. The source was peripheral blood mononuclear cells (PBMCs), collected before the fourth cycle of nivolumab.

The base sequence is TGTGCCAGCAGTAGACAGGGTCTAAGCTACGAGCAGTACTTC. It encodes CASSRQGLSYEQYF. The V and J segments used are TRBV28 and TRBJ2-7, and TRBD1 aligns with 7 junction nucleotides. Germline trimming: 5 bases from V, 3 bases from J; junction bases outside gene matches: 7. Inclusive of the bounding cysteine and phenylalanine, the CDR3 is 14 residues long. Only the CDR3 portion is preserved as DNA: 42 bases, with reading frame beginning at the first base. CDR1 MDHEN and CDR2 SYDVKM are derived from the germline V gene.